A selection of T cell receptor beta chains follows, all from one sample in a study of Ad26.COV2.S vaccination and SARS-CoV-2 variants. Using immunoSEQ multiplex PCR, the repertoire was profiled, and TCRdb retains in-frame clones only, with some absent. The sample contains some 500,000 clones, roughly nine tenths of which appear only once. The sample here was peripheral blood, taken in a trial of Ad26.COV2.S vaccine versus placebo. The receptors come from a person aged 18-60 years who received the Ad26.COV2.S COVID-19 vaccine or a placebo. Both conserved end residues are part of each CDR3. D genes are given only for firm matches. The size field is filled for only some rows; it gives once, few, many or a size class.

D gene: .
clone size: .
J gene: TRBJ2-7
V gene: TRBV28
CDR3 DNA: TGTGCCAGCAGTCAACTCTACGAGCAGTACTTC
CDR3 protein: CASSQLYEQYF

D gene: .
clone size: .
J gene: TRBJ1-6
V gene: TRBV15
CDR3 DNA: TGTGCCACCAGCAGAGAAGGTGCAGGGGAGGATTCACCCCTCCACTTT
CDR3 protein: CATSREGAGEDSPLHF

D gene: .
clone size: .
J gene: TRBJ2-2
V gene: TRBV12-5
CDR3 DNA: TGTGCTAGTGGTTTGGTAGGGCAGGGGCCCGGGGAGCTGTTTTTT
CDR3 protein: CASGLVGQGPGELFF

D gene: .
clone size: .
J gene: TRBJ1-5
V gene: TRBV28
CDR3 DNA: TGTGCCAGCAGTTTAGACATTAGAGAAAGCAATCAGCCCCAGCATTTT
CDR3 protein: CASSLDIRESNQPQHF

D gene: .
clone size: .
J gene: TRBJ2-6
V gene: TRBV14
CDR3 DNA: TGTGCCAGCAGCCCCCGGGCGGGCGGGGCCAACGTCCTGACTTTC
CDR3 protein: CASSPRAGGANVLTF

D gene: TRBD1
clone size: .
J gene: TRBJ1-4
V gene: TRBV28
CDR3 DNA: TGTGCCAGCAGTCTTGGGACAGCTGGAACTAATGAAAAACTGTTTTTT
CDR3 protein: CASSLGTAGTNEKLFF

D gene: .
clone size: once
J gene: TRBJ1-2
V gene: TRBV5-4
CDR3 DNA: TGTGCCAGCAGCCCAGACAACCGCGGGGGCTACACCTTC
CDR3 protein: CASSPDNRGGYTF

D gene: .
clone size: .
J gene: TRBJ1-4
V gene: TRBV5-6
CDR3 DNA: TGTGCCAGCAGCTTGGCCTCGGGGAAACTGTTTTTT
CDR3 protein: CASSLASGKLFF

D gene: .
clone size: .
J gene: TRBJ2-2
V gene: TRBV6-5
CDR3 DNA: TGTGCCAGCAGCCTACGGAGGAACGGGGAGCTGTTTTTT
CDR3 protein: CASSLRRNGELFF

D gene: .
clone size: .
J gene: TRBJ1-2
V gene: TRBV21-1
CDR3 DNA: TGTGCCAGCAGCAAAGACAGGAGAAACTATGGCTACACCTTC
CDR3 protein: CASSKDRRNYGYTF

D gene: TRBD2
clone size: .
J gene: TRBJ2-3
V gene: TRBV19
CDR3 DNA: TGTGCCAGCAGTCGCGGCCAGCGGGGCGCCGGCGCTACGCAGTATTTT
CDR3 protein: CASSRGQRGAGATQYF

D gene: TRBD2
clone size: .
J gene: TRBJ2-2
V gene: TRBV12-5
CDR3 DNA: TGTGCTAGTGGTTTGACGACTAGCGGGGGGGCGAACACCGGGGAGCTGTTTTTT
CDR3 protein: CASGLTTSGGANTGELFF

D gene: .
clone size: .
J gene: TRBJ1-2
V gene: TRBV2
CDR3 DNA: TGTGCCACCCCCACTAACTATGGCTACACCTTC
CDR3 protein: CATPTNYGYTF

D gene: .
clone size: .
J gene: TRBJ1-2
V gene: TRBV7-9
CDR3 DNA: TGTGCCAGCACCAGAGCGGGGGGCGACTATGGCTACACCTTC
CDR3 protein: CASTRAGGDYGYTF

D gene: .
clone size: .
J gene: TRBJ2-1
V gene: TRBV5-1
CDR3 DNA: TGCGCCAGCAGCTTGACGGAGGGGTACAATGAGCAGTTCTTC
CDR3 protein: CASSLTEGYNEQFF

D gene: .
clone size: .
J gene: TRBJ1-2
V gene: TRBV24-1
CDR3 DNA: TGTGCCACCAGTGATTCGGAGGGGGATTCTGATGGCTACACCTTC
CDR3 protein: CATSDSEGDSDGYTF

D gene: .
clone size: .
J gene: TRBJ2-5
V gene: TRBV5-4
CDR3 DNA: TGTGCCAGCAGCTGGCAAAGGGGGAGCCAAGAGACCCAGTACTTC
CDR3 protein: CASSWQRGSQETQYF

D gene: .
clone size: .
J gene: TRBJ2-5
V gene: TRBV7-6
CDR3 DNA: TGTGCCAGCAGCTCGGAAATTTACCAAGAGACCCAGTACTTC
CDR3 protein: CASSSEIYQETQYF

D gene: .
clone size: .
J gene: TRBJ1-2
V gene: TRBV7-2
CDR3 DNA: TGTGCCAGCAGCCGGACGGAGGGGGTGAATGGCTACACCTTC
CDR3 protein: CASSRTEGVNGYTF

D gene: .
clone size: .
J gene: TRBJ1-5
V gene: TRBV28
CDR3 DNA: TGTGCCAGCAGTTCCAGACATCAGCCCCAGCATTTT
CDR3 protein: CASSSRHQPQHF

D gene: .
clone size: .
J gene: TRBJ1-5
V gene: TRBV30
CDR3 DNA: TGTGCCTGGAGCCGGGAAGTCCGTAATCAGCCCCAGCATTTT
CDR3 protein: CAWSREVRNQPQHF

D gene: .
clone size: .
J gene: TRBJ2-1
V gene: TRBV7-2
CDR3 DNA: TGTGCCAGCAGCTTAGCACGATTACGAAAGCAGTTCTTC
CDR3 protein: CASSLARLRKQFF

D gene: .
clone size: .
J gene: TRBJ1-5
V gene: TRBV2
CDR3 DNA: TGTGCCAGCAGTCGGGGAGAGAGCAATCAGCCCCAGCATTTT
CDR3 protein: CASSRGESNQPQHF

D gene: .
clone size: once
J gene: TRBJ2-2
V gene: TRBV7-6
CDR3 DNA: TGTGCCAGCAGCTTCGCGGGTGTCACCGGGGAGCTGTTTTTT
CDR3 protein: CASSFAGVTGELFF

D gene: .
clone size: .
J gene: TRBJ2-5
V gene: TRBV24-1
CDR3 DNA: TGTGCCACCAGTGATTTGGTAACAGGGTCGGGAGAGACCCAGTACTTC
CDR3 protein: CATSDLVTGSGETQYF

D gene: .
clone size: once
J gene: TRBJ2-4
V gene: TRBV19
CDR3 DNA: TGTGCCGGAAGTACAGGCACCTTGGCCAAAAACATTCAGTACTTC
CDR3 protein: CAGSTGTLAKNIQYF

D gene: TRBD1
clone size: few
J gene: TRBJ2-3
V gene: TRBV30
CDR3 DNA: TGTGCCTGGAACAACAGGGGAACGACAGATACGCAGTATTTT
CDR3 protein: CAWNNRGTTDTQYF

D gene: .
clone size: .
J gene: TRBJ1-1
V gene: TRBV5-8
CDR3 DNA: TGTGCCAGCAGCCTAAACACTGAAGCTTTCTTT
CDR3 protein: CASSLNTEAFF

D gene: TRBD1
clone size: few
J gene: TRBJ1-4
V gene: TRBV5-1
CDR3 DNA: TGCGCCAGCAGCGGGGGACAGCCAAATGAAAAACTGTTTTTT
CDR3 protein: CASSGGQPNEKLFF

D gene: .
clone size: .
J gene: TRBJ1-1
V gene: TRBV30
CDR3 DNA: TGTGCCTTAACTCCCAGACAGGTGAACACTGAAGCTTTCTTT
CDR3 protein: CALTPRQVNTEAFF

D gene: .
clone size: few
J gene: TRBJ1-5
V gene: TRBV9
CDR3 DNA: TGTGCCGAGCGCAGGGGTCCGGCCCAGCATTTT
CDR3 protein: CAERRGPAQHF

D gene: .
clone size: .
J gene: TRBJ2-3
V gene: TRBV4-3
CDR3 DNA: TGCGCCAGCAGCCAAGAGGCCACTAGTGGAAACACCCCGTATTTT
CDR3 protein: CASSQEATSGNTPYF

D gene: .
clone size: .
J gene: TRBJ2-5
V gene: TRBV7-7
CDR3 DNA: TGTGCCAGCAGCTCCTCCGGGGGCTACCAAGAGACCCAGTACTTC
CDR3 protein: CASSSSGGYQETQYF

D gene: .
clone size: .
J gene: TRBJ2-1
V gene: TRBV7-3
CDR3 DNA: TGTGCCAGCAGCTTAGGGCAGAGCGATGAGCAGTTCTTC
CDR3 protein: CASSLGQSDEQFF

D gene: TRBD1
clone size: .
J gene: TRBJ2-5
V gene: TRBV5-1
CDR3 DNA: TGCGCCAGCAGCTTGTTGAGCCGGGACAGAGAGACCCAGTACTTC
CDR3 protein: CASSLLSRDRETQYF

D gene: TRBD1
clone size: once
J gene: TRBJ1-6
V gene: TRBV5-1
CDR3 DNA: TGCGCCAGCAGCTTGGAGGCAGGGGGCAACAATTCACCCCTCCACTTT
CDR3 protein: CASSLEAGGNNSPLHF

D gene: .
clone size: .
J gene: TRBJ2-3
V gene: TRBV11-3
CDR3 DNA: TGTGCCAGCAGCTTAGACAGGGAGGGCACAGATACGCAGTATTTT
CDR3 protein: CASSLDREGTDTQYF

D gene: TRBD1
clone size: .
J gene: TRBJ1-2
V gene: TRBV15
CDR3 DNA: TGTGCCACCAGCGGACCGGGACAGGGGACCCTGAACTATGGCTACACCTTC
CDR3 protein: CATSGPGQGTLNYGYTF

D gene: .
clone size: .
J gene: TRBJ2-5
V gene: TRBV19
CDR3 DNA: TGTGCCAGTGGGACGAGGCAAGAGACCCAGTACTTC
CDR3 protein: CASGTRQETQYF

D gene: .
clone size: .
J gene: TRBJ1-3
V gene: TRBV5-4
CDR3 DNA: TGTGCCAGCAGCTTGGGCAGGAGCTCTGGAAACACCATATATTTT
CDR3 protein: CASSLGRSSGNTIYF

D gene: .
clone size: .
J gene: TRBJ1-6
V gene: TRBV3-1/TRBV3-2
CDR3 DNA: TGTGCCAGCACCTTCGTGCCGAGTAATTCACCCCTCCACTTT
CDR3 protein: CASTFVPSNSPLHF

D gene: TRBD2
clone size: once
J gene: TRBJ2-3
V gene: TRBV28
CDR3 DNA: TGTGCCAGCAGTTTCCAAGCGGGGGGCGCAGATACGCAGTATTTT
CDR3 protein: CASSFQAGGADTQYF

D gene: .
clone size: once
J gene: TRBJ2-6
V gene: TRBV5-1
CDR3 DNA: TGCGCCAGCAGCTCTGGAAGGAGCTCTGGGGCCAACGTCCTGACTTTC
CDR3 protein: CASSSGRSSGANVLTF

D gene: TRBD2
clone size: .
J gene: TRBJ2-1
V gene: TRBV9
CDR3 DNA: TGTGCCAGCACCACTAGCGGCAGCTCCTACAATGAGCAGTTCTTC
CDR3 protein: CASTTSGSSYNEQFF

D gene: .
clone size: .
J gene: TRBJ2-7
V gene: TRBV15
CDR3 DNA: TGCGCCACCAGCAGAGGAGGGGGGGAATCTGAGCAGTACTTC
CDR3 protein: CATSRGGGESEQYF

D gene: TRBD2
clone size: .
J gene: TRBJ2-1
V gene: TRBV5-4
CDR3 DNA: TGTGCCAGCAGCTGGGGACTAGCGGGAGTAAATGAGCAGTTCTTC
CDR3 protein: CASSWGLAGVNEQFF

D gene: TRBD1
clone size: .
J gene: TRBJ2-7
V gene: TRBV2
CDR3 DNA: TGTGCCAGCAGTCCACTTTGGACAGGTTCCTACGAGCAGTACTTC
CDR3 protein: CASSPLWTGSYEQYF

D gene: TRBD2
clone size: .
J gene: TRBJ2-7
V gene: TRBV5-4
CDR3 DNA: TGTGCCAGCAGCCCGACACCGACTAGCGGAACTACGAGCAAGTACTTC
CDR3 protein: CASSPTPTSGTTSKYF

D gene: TRBD1
clone size: .
J gene: TRBJ1-6
V gene: TRBV19
CDR3 DNA: TGTGCCAGCATGGGACAGGGTTCTTCACCCCTCCACTTT
CDR3 protein: CASMGQGSSPLHF

D gene: .
clone size: .
J gene: TRBJ1-1
V gene: TRBV7-9
CDR3 DNA: TGTGCCAGCAGCTGGCAGGCTGCTCCTCAGGATGAAGCTTTCTTT
CDR3 protein: CASSWQAAPQDEAFF

D gene: .
clone size: .
J gene: TRBJ2-5
V gene: TRBV7-2
CDR3 DNA: TGTGCCAGCTCCCACCCGGACGCGACCCAGTACTTC
CDR3 protein: CASSHPDATQYF

D gene: .
clone size: .
J gene: TRBJ2-2
V gene: TRBV9
CDR3 DNA: TGTGCCAGCACCACTTCAGCCCAGTTGGCCGGCACCGGGGAGCTGTTTTTT
CDR3 protein: CASTTSAQLAGTGELFF

D gene: TRBD1
clone size: .
J gene: TRBJ1-4
V gene: TRBV4-3
CDR3 DNA: TGCGCCAGCAGCCAACTGACAGGGACTAATGAAAAACTGTTTTTT
CDR3 protein: CASSQLTGTNEKLFF

D gene: .
clone size: .
J gene: TRBJ1-1
V gene: TRBV6-5
CDR3 DNA: TGTGCCAGCAGTTACTCCCACAGGGCTTTGAACACTGAAGCTTTCTTT
CDR3 protein: CASSYSHRALNTEAFF

D gene: TRBD1
clone size: .
J gene: TRBJ2-3
V gene: TRBV18
CDR3 DNA: TGTGCCAGCTCCGCTGGGACAGGGTTTTCGGATACGCAGTATTTT
CDR3 protein: CASSAGTGFSDTQYF

D gene: .
clone size: .
J gene: TRBJ2-2
V gene: TRBV29-1
CDR3 DNA: TGCAGCGTTGCAGTTGCCGGGGAGCTGTTTTTT
CDR3 protein: CSVAVAGELFF

D gene: .
clone size: .
J gene: TRBJ2-7
V gene: TRBV5-4
CDR3 DNA: TGTGCCAGCAGTAGCCTGAGGGAGCAGTACTTC
CDR3 protein: CASSSLREQYF

D gene: .
clone size: .
J gene: TRBJ2-4
V gene: TRBV6-6
CDR3 DNA: TGTGCCAGCAGCACAGGGAATTTAAACATTCAGTACTTC
CDR3 protein: CASSTGNLNIQYF

D gene: .
clone size: once
J gene: TRBJ2-5
V gene: TRBV6-2/TRBV6-3
CDR3 DNA: TGTGCCAGCAGTCGACTTAGGCGGCGAGAGACCCAGTACTTC
CDR3 protein: CASSRLRRRETQYF